This T cell receptor (beta chain) is drawn from a study of post-analysis software for immune sequencing data. A word on this clonotype: The antigen remains unidentified.

The length of the CDR3 is 20 residues. With 0 bases clipped from V and 3 bases from J, the junction kept 14 bases outside the gene matches. Germline lookup yields CDR1 MNHEY and CDR2 SVGEGT. Every TCR beta cDNA library bore unique molecular identifiers. Each batch of about 0.95 to 10 million T cells produced roughly 0.5 million cDNA molecules. One entry per CDR3 protein, called by TCRdb with MiXCR from the PCR reads. Of about 770,000 distinct CDR3 sequences in the sample, about 43% were seen once. Whole-study results and caveats: Comparison of patients with controls showed about 5 TRBV segments more frequent in patients, TRBV5-6, TRBV5-1 and TRBV20-1 among them. F-measure co-clustering was strong for batch-matched samples.

The receptor's source is a girl aged 10-17 years with multiple sclerosis. The rearrangement links TRBV6-2 or TRBV6-3 to TRBJ2-7, with 13 bases identical to TRBD2. The sequenced material came from blood. CDR3 region: CASSYSTTGLAGRTIYEQYF. In DNA form, the CDR3 reads TGTGCCAGCAGTTACTCTACAACGGGACTAGCGGGGCGGACGATCTACGAGCAGTACTTC.